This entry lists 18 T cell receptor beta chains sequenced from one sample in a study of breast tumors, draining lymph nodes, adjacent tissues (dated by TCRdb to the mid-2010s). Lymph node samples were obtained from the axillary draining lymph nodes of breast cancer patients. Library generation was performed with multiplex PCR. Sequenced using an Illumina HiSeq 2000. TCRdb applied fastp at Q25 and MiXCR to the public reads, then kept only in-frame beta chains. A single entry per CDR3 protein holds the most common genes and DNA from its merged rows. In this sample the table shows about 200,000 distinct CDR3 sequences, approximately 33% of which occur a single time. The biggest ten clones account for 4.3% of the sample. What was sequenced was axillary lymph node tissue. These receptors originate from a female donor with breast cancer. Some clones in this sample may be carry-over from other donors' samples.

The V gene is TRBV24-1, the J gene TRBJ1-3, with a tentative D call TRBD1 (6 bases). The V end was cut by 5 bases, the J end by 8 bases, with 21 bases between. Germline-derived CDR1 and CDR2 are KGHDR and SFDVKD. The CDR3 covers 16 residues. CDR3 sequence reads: CATSAGTQGIGYTIYF. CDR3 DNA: TGTGCCACCAGTGCCGGGACCCAGGGGATCGGCTACACCATATATTTT.

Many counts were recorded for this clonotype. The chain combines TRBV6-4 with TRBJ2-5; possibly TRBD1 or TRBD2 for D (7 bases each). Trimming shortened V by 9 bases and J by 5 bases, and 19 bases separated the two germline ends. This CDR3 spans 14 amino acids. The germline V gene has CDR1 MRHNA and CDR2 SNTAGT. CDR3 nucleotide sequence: TGTGCCAGTCCAGCCAGGGGGGGTACGGAGACCCAGTACTTC. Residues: CASPARGGTETQYF.

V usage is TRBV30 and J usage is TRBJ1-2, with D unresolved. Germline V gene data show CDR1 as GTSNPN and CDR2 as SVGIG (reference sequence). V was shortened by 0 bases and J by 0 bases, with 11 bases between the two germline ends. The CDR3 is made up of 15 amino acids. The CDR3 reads CAWSVVGYPNYGYTF. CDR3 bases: TGTGCCTGGAGTGTAGTAGGGTATCCTAACTATGGCTACACCTTC.

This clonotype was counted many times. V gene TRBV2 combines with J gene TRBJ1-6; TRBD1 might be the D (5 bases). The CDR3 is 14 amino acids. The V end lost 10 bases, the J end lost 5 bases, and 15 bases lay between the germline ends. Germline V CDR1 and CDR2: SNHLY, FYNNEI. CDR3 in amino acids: CATRGGVDNSPLHF. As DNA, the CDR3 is TGTGCCACCCGGGGGGGGGTAGATAATTCACCCCTCCACTTT. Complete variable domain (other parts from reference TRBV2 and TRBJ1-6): EPEVTQTPSHQVTQMGQEVILRCVPISNHLYFYWYRQILGQKVEFLVSFYNNEISEKSEIFDDQFSVERPDGSNFTLKIRSTKLEDSAMYFCATRGGVDNSPLHFGNGTRLTVT.

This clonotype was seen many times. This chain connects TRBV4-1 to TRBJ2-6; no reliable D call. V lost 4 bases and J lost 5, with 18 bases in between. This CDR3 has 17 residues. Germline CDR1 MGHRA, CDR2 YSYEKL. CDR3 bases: TGCGCCAGCAGCCCTACTCCGGGCACCTTGAGGGCCAACGTCCTGACTTTC. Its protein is CASSPTPGTLRANVLTF.

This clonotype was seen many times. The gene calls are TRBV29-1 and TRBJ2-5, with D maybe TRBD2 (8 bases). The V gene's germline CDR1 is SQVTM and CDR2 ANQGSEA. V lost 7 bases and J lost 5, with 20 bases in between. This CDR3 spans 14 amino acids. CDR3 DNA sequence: TGCAGCGCCCAACCGGGAGGGGGCTTGGAGACCCAGTACTTC. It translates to CSAQPGGGLETQYF.

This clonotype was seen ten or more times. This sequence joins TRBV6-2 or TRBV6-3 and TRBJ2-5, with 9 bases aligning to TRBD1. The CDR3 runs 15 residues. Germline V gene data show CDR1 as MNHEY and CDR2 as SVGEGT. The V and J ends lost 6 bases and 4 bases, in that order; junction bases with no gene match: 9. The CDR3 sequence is CASRRPGQGLETQYF. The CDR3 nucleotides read TGTGCCAGCAGACGACCGGGACAGGGTTTAGAGACCCAGTACTTC.

CDR3 region: CASSSGRGGPENNEQFF. The CDR3, as DNA: TGTGCCAGCTCCTCTGGGCGGGGGGGCCCAGAGAACAATGAGCAGTTCTTC. This rearrangement joins TRBV7-6 to TRBJ2-1, with 9 positions matching TRBD2. After removal of 8 bases from V and 5 bases from J, the junction contained 16 bases not matched to a gene. CDR1 and CDR2 from the germline V gene are SGHVS and FNYEAQ. The CDR3 loop spans 17 amino acids.

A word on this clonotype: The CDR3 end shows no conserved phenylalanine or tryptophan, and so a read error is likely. The CDR3 nucleotides read TGTGCCAGCAGCCTGACAGACTACGAGCAGTACCTC. Translating gives CASSLTDYEQYL. The chain is built from TRBV3-1 and TRBJ2-7; D may be TRBD1 (5 bases). Looked up from germline, CDR1 is LGHDT and CDR2 is YNNKEL (reference sequence). V was trimmed by 4 bases and J by 3 bases, leaving 7 bases between them. This CDR3 is 12 amino acids long.

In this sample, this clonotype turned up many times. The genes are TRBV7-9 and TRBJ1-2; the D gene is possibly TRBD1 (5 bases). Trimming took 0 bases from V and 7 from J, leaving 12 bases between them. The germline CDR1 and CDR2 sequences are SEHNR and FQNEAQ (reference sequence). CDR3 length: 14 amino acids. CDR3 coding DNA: TGTGCCAGCAGCTTAGCTATGACGGGGCTTGGCTACACCTTC. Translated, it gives CASSLAMTGLGYTF.

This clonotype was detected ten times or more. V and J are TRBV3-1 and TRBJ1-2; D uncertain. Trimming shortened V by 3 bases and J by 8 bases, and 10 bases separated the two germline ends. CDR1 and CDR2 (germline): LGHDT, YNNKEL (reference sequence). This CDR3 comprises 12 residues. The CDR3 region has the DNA TGTGCCAGCAGCCAGAGTGGAGGGGGCTACACCTTC. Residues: CASSQSGGGYTF.

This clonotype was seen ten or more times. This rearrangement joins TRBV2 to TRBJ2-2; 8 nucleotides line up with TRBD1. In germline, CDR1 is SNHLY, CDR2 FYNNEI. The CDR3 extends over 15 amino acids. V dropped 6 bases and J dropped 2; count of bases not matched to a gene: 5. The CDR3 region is CASSRGQGNTGELFF. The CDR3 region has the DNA TGTGCCAGCAGCCGAGGACAGGGTAACACCGGGGAGCTGTTTTTT. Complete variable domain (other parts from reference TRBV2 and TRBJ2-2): EPEVTQTPSHQVTQMGQEVILRCVPISNHLYFYWYRQILGQKVEFLVSFYNNEISEKSEIFDDQFSVERPDGSNFTLKIRSTKLEDSAMYFCASSRGQGNTGELFFGEGSRLTVL.

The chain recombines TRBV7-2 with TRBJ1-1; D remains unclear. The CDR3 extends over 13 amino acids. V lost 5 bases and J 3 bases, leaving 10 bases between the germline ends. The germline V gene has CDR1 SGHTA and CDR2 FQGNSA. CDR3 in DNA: TGTGCCAGCAGCCTGCACCCGGACACTGAAGCTTTCTTT. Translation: CASSLHPDTEAFF.

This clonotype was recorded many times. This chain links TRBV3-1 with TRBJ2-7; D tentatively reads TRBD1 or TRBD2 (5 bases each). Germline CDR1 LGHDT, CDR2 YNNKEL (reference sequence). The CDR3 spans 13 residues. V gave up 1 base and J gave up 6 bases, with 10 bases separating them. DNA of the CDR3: TGTGCCAGCAGCCAAGGGGACCCTACCGAGCAGTACTTC. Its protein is CASSQGDPTEQYF.

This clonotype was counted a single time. Written as DNA, the CDR3 is TGTGCCAGTAGATCGGACAGGGGTGCTTATCAGCCCCAGCATTTT. As protein: CASRSDRGAYQPQHF. The rearrangement links TRBV19 to TRBJ1-5; 9 nucleotides agree with TRBD1. Per germline, CDR1 LNHDA and CDR2 SQIVND (reference sequence). This CDR3 contains 15 residues. The ends lost 6 bases at V and 5 bases at J; junction bases unmatched: 8.

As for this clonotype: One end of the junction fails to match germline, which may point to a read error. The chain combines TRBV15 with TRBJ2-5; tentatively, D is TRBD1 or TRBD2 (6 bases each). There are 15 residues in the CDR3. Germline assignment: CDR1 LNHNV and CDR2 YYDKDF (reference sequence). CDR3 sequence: CATSRSGDNQGTQYF. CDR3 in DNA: TGTGCCACCAGCAGGTCGGGGGACAACCAAGGGACCCAGTACTTC. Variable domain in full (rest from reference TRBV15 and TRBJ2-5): DAMVIQNPRYQVTQFGKPVTLSCSQTLNHNVMYWYQQKSSQAPKLLFHYYDKDFNNEADTPDNFQSRRPNTSFCFLDIRSPGLGDTAMYLCATSRSGDNQGTQYFGPGTRLLVL.

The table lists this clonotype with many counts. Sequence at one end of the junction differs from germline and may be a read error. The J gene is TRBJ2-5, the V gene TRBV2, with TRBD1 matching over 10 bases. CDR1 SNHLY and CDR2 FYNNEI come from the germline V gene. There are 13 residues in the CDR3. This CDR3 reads CASGRDRGETQHF. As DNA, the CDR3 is TGTGCCAGCGGCCGGGACAGGGGAGAGACCCAGCACTTC.

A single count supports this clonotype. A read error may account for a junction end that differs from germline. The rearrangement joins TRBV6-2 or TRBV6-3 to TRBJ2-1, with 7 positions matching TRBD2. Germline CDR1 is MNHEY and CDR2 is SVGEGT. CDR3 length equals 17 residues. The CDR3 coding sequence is TGTGCCAGCAGTTACTCGAGCGGGACGAGCTCCCACAATGAGCAGTTCTTC. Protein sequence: CASSYSSGTSSHNEQFF.